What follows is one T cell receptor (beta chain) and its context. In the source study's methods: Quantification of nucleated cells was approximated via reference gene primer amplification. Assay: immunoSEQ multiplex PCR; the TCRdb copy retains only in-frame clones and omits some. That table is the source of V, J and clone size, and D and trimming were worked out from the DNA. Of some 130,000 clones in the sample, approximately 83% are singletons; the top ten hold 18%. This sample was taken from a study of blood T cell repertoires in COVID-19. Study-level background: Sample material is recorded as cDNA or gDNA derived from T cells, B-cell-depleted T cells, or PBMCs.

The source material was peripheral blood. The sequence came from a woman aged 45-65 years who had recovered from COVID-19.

The CDR3 spells CATSRARGTDGNTIYF. The CDR3 nucleotides are TGTGCCACCAGCAGAGCTAGGGGGACAGACGGAAACACCATATATTTT. V usage is TRBV15 and J usage is TRBJ1-3; 7 bases are a match to TRBD1. The CDR3 is made up of 16 amino acids. Looked up from germline, CDR1 is LNHNV and CDR2 is YYDKDF (reference sequence). V dropped 1 base and J dropped 4; count of bases not matched to a gene: 7. Based on the CDR3 plus reference TRBV15 and TRBJ1-3, the full variable domain is DAMVIQNPRYQVTQFGKPVTLSCSQTLNHNVMYWYQQKSSQAPKLLFHYYDKDFNNEADTPDNFQSRRPNTSFCFLDIRSPGLGDTAMYLCATSRARGTDGNTIYFGEGSWLTVV.